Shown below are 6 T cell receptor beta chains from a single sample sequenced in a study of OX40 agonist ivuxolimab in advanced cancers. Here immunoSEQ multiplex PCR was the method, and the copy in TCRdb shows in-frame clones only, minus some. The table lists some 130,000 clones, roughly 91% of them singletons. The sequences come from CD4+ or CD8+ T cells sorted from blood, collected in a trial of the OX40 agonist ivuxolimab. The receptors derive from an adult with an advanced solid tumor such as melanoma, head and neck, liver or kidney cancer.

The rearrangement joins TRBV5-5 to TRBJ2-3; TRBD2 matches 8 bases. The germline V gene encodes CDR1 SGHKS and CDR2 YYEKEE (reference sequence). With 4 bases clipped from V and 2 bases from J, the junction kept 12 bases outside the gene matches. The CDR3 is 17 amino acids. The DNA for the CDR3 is TGTGCCAGCAGCCCGGGACGGGGGGGTATTTCCACAGATACGCAGTATTTT. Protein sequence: CASSPGRGGISTDTQYF.

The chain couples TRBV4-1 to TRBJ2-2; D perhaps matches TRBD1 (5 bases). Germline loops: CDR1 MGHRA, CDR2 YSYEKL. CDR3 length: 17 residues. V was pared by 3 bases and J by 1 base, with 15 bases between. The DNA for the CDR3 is TGCGCCAGCAGCCATCTGGCAGGGAATTTGAACACCGGGGAGCTGTTTTTT. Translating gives CASSHLAGNLNTGELFF.

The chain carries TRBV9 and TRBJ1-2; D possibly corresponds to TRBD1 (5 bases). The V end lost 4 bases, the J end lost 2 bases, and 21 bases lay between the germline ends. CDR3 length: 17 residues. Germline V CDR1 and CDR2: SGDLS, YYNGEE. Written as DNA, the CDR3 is TGTGCCAGCAGCCCACAACCTAGTCAGGGTTGGAACTATGGCTACACCTTC. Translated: CASSPQPSQGWNYGYTF. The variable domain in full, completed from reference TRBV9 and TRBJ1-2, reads DSGVTQTPKHLITATGQRVTLRCSPRSGDLSVYWYQQSLDQGLQFLIQYYNGEERAKGNILERFSAQQFPDLHSELNLSSLELGDSALYFCASSPQPSQGWNYGYTFGSGTRLTVV.

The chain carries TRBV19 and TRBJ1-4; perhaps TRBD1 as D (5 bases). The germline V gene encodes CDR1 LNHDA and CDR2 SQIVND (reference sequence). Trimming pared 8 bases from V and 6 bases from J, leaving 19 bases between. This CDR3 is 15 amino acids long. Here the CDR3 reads CASPPLGGDDEKLFF. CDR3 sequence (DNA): TGTGCCAGTCCCCCTTTGGGAGGGGATGATGAAAAACTGTTTTTT.

The CDR3 DNA is TGTGCCAGCAGCCCTCGGACTGCCACAGATACGCAGTATTTT. Translating gives CASSPRTATDTQYF. V gene TRBV7-9 combines with J gene TRBJ2-3; perhaps TRBD2 as D (5 bases). V lost 5 bases and J lost 2, with 11 bases in between. The CDR3 extends over 14 amino acids. Germline V CDR1 and CDR2: SEHNR, FQNEAQ (reference sequence).

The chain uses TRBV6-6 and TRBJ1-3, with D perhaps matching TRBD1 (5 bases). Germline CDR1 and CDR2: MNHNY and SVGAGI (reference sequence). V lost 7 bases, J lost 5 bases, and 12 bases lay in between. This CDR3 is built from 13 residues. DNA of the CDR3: TGTGCCAGCACCCCCGCAGGGAGAAACACCATATATTTT. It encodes CASTPAGRNTIYF.